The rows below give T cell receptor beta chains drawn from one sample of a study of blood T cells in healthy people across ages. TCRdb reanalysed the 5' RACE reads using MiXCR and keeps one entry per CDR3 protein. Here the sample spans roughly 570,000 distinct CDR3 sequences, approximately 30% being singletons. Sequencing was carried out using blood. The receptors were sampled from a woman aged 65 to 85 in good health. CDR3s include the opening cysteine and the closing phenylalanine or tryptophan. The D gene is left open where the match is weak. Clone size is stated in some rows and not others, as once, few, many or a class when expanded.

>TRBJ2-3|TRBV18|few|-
TGTGCCAGCTCTCCCACCCTCACAGATACGCAGTATTTT
CASSPTLTDTQYF
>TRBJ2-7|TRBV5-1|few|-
TGCGCCAGCAGCTTGGACAGGGTGAACTCCTACGAGCAGTACTTC
CASSLDRVNSYEQYF
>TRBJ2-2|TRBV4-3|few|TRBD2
TGCGCCAGCAGCCAAGAACGGGGACTAGGGTGGCTGTTTTTT
CASSQERGLGWLFF
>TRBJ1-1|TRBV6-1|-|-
TGTGCCAGCAGTGGGACGGGAGCTTTCTTT
CASSGTGAFF
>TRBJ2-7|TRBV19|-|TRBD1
TGTGCCAGTAGTATCGGACAGGGAGCCTACGAGCAGTACTTC
CASSIGQGAYEQYF
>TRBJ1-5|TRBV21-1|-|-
TGTGCCTGCCCCCGAAGTTCTGGGGGTCAGCCCCAGCATTTT
CACPRSSGGQPQHF
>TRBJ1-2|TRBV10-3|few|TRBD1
TGTGCCATCAGTGAGTCGATTAAGCAGGGGGCGGATGGCTACACCTTC
CAISESIKQGADGYTF
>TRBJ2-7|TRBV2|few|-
TGTGCCAGCAGATACAGCTCCTACGAGCAGTACTTC
CASRYSSYEQYF
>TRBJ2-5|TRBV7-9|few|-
TGTGCCAGCGGGGTGCGGGAACAAGAGACCCAGTACTTC
CASGVREQETQYF
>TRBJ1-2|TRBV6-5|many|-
TGTGCCAGCAGCCCACAGGGCCACTATGGCTACACCTTC
CASSPQGHYGYTF
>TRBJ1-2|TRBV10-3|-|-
TGTGCCATCAGTGACAGGGACTCTGGCTACACCTTC
CAISDRDSGYTF
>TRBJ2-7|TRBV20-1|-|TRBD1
TGCAGTGCTAGAGCTAGAGGACAGGGGTCGGTCTACGAGCAGTACTTC
CSARARGQGSVYEQYF
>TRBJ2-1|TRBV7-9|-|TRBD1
TGTGCCAGCAGCACTAGGAAGGGAGGGACAGGGGGAAACAATGAGCAGTTCTTC
CASSTRKGGTGGNNEQFF
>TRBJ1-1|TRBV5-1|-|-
TGCGCCAGCAGCTTGAGTACAGGTGGGACTGAAGCTTTCTTT
CASSLSTGGTEAFF
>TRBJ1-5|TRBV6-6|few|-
TGTGCCAGCATGGGGGGAAGCAATCAGCCCCAGCATTTT
CASMGGSNQPQHF
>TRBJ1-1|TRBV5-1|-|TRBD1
TGCGCCAGCAGCTTGCAGACAGGGCGGACTGAAGCTTTCTTT
CASSLQTGRTEAFF
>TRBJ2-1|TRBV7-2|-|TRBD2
TGTGCCTCGGCCTGGCTAGCGGGGGGCCCGAACCCCTCCAATGAGCAGTTCTTC
CASAWLAGGPNPSNEQFF
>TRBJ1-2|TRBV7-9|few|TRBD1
TGTGCCAGCAGCTTAATGGGGGGACAGGGTCGCGATGGCTACACCTTC
CASSLMGGQGRDGYTF
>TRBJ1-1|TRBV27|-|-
TGTGCCAGCAGTTTAGAGATCAGGGCGAACACTGAAGCTTTCTTT
CASSLEIRANTEAFF
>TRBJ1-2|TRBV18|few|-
TGTGCCAGCCACATATCGGGCGGCTACACCTTC
CASHISGGYTF
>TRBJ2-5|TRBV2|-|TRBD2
TGTGCCAGCAGGCCCCTAGCGGATTTACAAGAGACCCAGTACTTC
CASRPLADLQETQYF
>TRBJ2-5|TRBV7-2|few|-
TGTGCCAGCAGCTTCCCGGACCAGGGGTGGTTCTTC
CASSFPDQGWFF
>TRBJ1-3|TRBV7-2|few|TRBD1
TGTGCCAGCAGCACCAGGGGGCGGGATGGAAACACCATATATTTT
CASSTRGRDGNTIYF
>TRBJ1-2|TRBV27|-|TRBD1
TGTGCCAGCAGTTTCCTCAAAGCGCGACTGGGGACAGCCCACAACCGCTATGGCTACACCTTC
CASSFLKARLGTAHNRYGYTF
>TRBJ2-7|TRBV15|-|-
TGTGCCCCCAGCCACAGGGCCCTAAACGAGCAGTACTTC
CAPSHRALNEQYF
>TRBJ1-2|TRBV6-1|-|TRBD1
TGTGCCAGCAGTCAGACAAGGGACAGGGTATCCTATGGCTACACCTTC
CASSQTRDRVSYGYTF
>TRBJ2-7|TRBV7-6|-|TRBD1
TGTGCCAGCAGCTTAGGACCCCTGGACAGGGGGCGGCACGAGCAGTACTTC
CASSLGPLDRGRHEQYF
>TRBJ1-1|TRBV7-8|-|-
TGTGCCAGCAGCCTCAGGACAGTCCTCACGCCAAACACTGAAGCTTTCTTT
CASSLRTVLTPNTEAFF
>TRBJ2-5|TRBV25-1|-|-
TGTGCCAGCAGTGATCGGGGGCTGCAGTACCAAGAGACCCAGTACTTC
CASSDRGLQYQETQYF
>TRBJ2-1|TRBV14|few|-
TGTGCCAGCAGCCAAATCAAAAGCGGAGTGTACAATGAGCAGTTCTTC
CASSQIKSGVYNEQFF
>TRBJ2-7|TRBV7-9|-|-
TGTGCCTGCACCATAGCCGGCAGCCGCTCCTACGAGCAGTACTTC
CACTIAGSRSYEQYF
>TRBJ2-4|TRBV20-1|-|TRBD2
TGCAGTGCTAGAGAAGAGATAGCGGGGGGCATTCAGTACTTC
CSAREEIAGGIQYF
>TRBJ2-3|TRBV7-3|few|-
TGTGCCAGCAGCTGGGGCCCGACAGATACGCAGTATTTT
CASSWGPTDTQYF
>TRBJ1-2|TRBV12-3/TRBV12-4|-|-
TGTGCCAGCAGTTTCGCCCGTGGCTACACCTTC
CASSFARGYTF
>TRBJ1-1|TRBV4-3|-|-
TGCGCCAGCAGCCAAGATCGAGTCCCGAACACTGAAGCTTTCTTT
CASSQDRVPNTEAFF
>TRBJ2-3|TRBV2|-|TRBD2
TGTGCCAGCAGACCAGCTAGCGGTAGCACAGATACGCAGTATTTT
CASRPASGSTDTQYF
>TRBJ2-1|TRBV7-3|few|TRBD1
TGTGCCAGCAGCGCCCAGACAGGGATGAATGAGCAGTTCTTC
CASSAQTGMNEQFF
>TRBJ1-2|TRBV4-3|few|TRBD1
TGCGCCAGCAGCCAAGAGAGGACAGGCTATGGCTACACCTTC
CASSQERTGYGYTF
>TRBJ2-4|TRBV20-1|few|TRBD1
TGCAGTGCACATCACAGGGGGCAAGCCAAAAACATTCAGTACTTC
CSAHHRGQAKNIQYF
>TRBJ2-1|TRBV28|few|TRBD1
TGTGCCAGCAGTCTCACTGGGACAGCGATTGACAATGAGCAGTTCTTC
CASSLTGTAIDNEQFF